The clone carrying this T cell receptor (beta chain) was counted a single time. The data derive from a study of blood T cell repertoires in COVID-19. About the research overall: Material from acute and convalescent COVID-19 was sourced from the United States, Italy and Spain. T cells, B-cell-depleted T cells, or PBMCs supplied cDNA or gDNA.

The V end was cut by 7 bases, the J end by 2 bases, with 18 bases between. In germline, CDR1 is LNHDA, CDR2 SQIVND (reference sequence). The CDR3 covers 16 residues. As handled by the study authors: Amplification with reference gene primers provided the estimates of nucleated cell counts. Method: immunoSEQ multiplex PCR; TCRdb's copy keeps in-frame clones and lacks some. The DNA was the basis for D and trimming; V, J and clone size are from that table. Of around 150,000 clones listed, more than 85% are singletons. Seattle's cohort entered during active infection and was followed longitudinally. The sequencing sample was made of peripheral blood. The sequence was collected from a woman aged 55 to 70 with COVID-19, enrolled during active disease. The rearrangement joins TRBV19 to TRBJ1-3; D uncertain. Here the CDR3 reads CASTMNLWETGNTIYF. CDR3 bases: TGTGCCAGTACTATGAACCTTTGGGAGACTGGAAACACCATATATTTT.